The rows below give T cell receptor beta chains drawn from one sample of a study of chemoradiotherapy in HPV16-positive cancers. Generated by immunoSEQ multiplex PCR, the TCRdb table keeps only in-frame clones and is missing some. The sample includes some 6,100 clones, roughly two thirds seen only once; the top ten take roughly 30%. The sample in question was tumor tissue, obtained from a patient who underwent chemoradiotherapy. The receptors originated from a human donor with HPV-associated anogenital cancer. Both conserved end residues are part of each CDR3. The order of the fields is D gene, V gene, clone size, J gene, CDR3 protein, CDR3 DNA. The D gene is left open where the match is weak. Clone size appears in some rows only: once, few, many, or a class for an expanded clone.

>TRBD1|TRBV30|.|TRBJ1-1
CAWSVGTGGNTEAFF
TGTGCCTGGAGTGTAGGGACAGGGGGGAACACTGAAGCTTTCTTT
>.|TRBV25-1|few|TRBJ1-2
CASSPADESGYTF
TGTGCCAGCAGTCCGGCGGACGAGAGTGGCTACACCTTC
>.|TRBV27|.|TRBJ2-6
CASSPGQFISGANVLTF
TGTGCCAGCAGTCCCGGACAGTTCATCTCTGGGGCCAACGTCCTGACTTTC
>.|TRBV11-2|.|TRBJ2-2
CASTPFFGGGELFF
TGTGCCAGCACCCCTTTCTTCGGGGGCGGGGAGCTGTTTTTT
>TRBD2|TRBV5-6|.|TRBJ2-3
CASSLGLAATDTQYF
TGTGCCAGCAGCTTAGGCCTAGCGGCTACAGATACGCAGTATTTT
>.|TRBV2|.|TRBJ2-1
CASSVSLGADEQFF
TGTGCCAGCAGTGTCTCTCTGGGGGCCGATGAGCAGTTCTTC
>TRBD1|TRBV5-1|few|TRBJ1-2
CASSLPRQGVNYGYTF
TGCGCCAGCAGCCTACCTAGACAGGGGGTGAACTATGGCTACACCTTC
>.|TRBV5-5|.|TRBJ1-1
CASSSAENTEAFF
TGTGCCAGCAGCTCCGCAGAGAACACTGAAGCTTTCTTT
>.|TRBV14|.|TRBJ1-4
CASRRQANEKLFF
TGTGCCAGCAGACGACAAGCTAATGAAAAACTGTTTTTT
>.|TRBV6-5|.|TRBJ1-5
CASSRTLNSNQPQHF
TGTGCCAGCAGTCGGACCCTGAATAGCAATCAGCCCCAGCATTTT
>TRBD1|TRBV19|.|TRBJ1-5
CASSATGGEGQPQHF
TGTGCCAGTAGCGCGACAGGGGGCGAAGGGCAGCCCCAGCATTTT
>.|TRBV9|.|TRBJ2-7
CASSSTGTYEQYF
TGTGCCAGCAGCTCAACCGGGACATACGAGCAGTACTTC
>.|TRBV7-6|.|TRBJ1-1
CASSPTTEAFF
TGTGCCAGCAGCCCGACCACTGAAGCTTTCTTT
>TRBD1|TRBV29-1|medium-sized|TRBJ2-2
CSVEDTTGLRAGELFF
TGCAGCGTTGAAGATACGACAGGGTTACGTGCCGGGGAGCTGTTTTTT
>.|TRBV11-3|.|TRBJ2-7
CASSRKKGGYEQYF
TGTGCCAGCAGCCGTAAGAAGGGGGGCTACGAGCAGTACTTC
>.|TRBV7-3|medium-sized|TRBJ2-1
CASSSDTYNEQFF
TGTGCCAGCAGCTCGGACACCTACAATGAGCAGTTCTTC
>TRBD2|TRBV10-3|.|TRBJ2-5
CAISEGLAYRETQYF
TGTGCCATCAGTGAGGGACTAGCCTACCGAGAGACCCAGTACTTC
>TRBD1|TRBV6-1|.|TRBJ1-2
CASREDRGGYTF
TGTGCCAGCAGAGAAGACAGGGGCGGCTACACCTTC
>TRBD2|TRBV4-1|once|TRBJ2-1
CASSRTSGSGRDEQFF
TGCGCCAGCAGCAGGACTAGCGGGAGTGGGAGGGATGAGCAGTTCTTC
>TRBD1|TRBV19|.|TRBJ1-2
CASTQTGTGGNGYTF
TGTGCCAGTACCCAAACCGGGACAGGGGGGAATGGCTACACCTTC
>TRBD1|TRBV29-1|.|TRBJ2-1
CSVSTGPVQFF
TGCAGCGTGTCGACAGGGCCTGTGCAGTTCTTC
>TRBD1|TRBV7-2|.|TRBJ2-7
CASSVGTGAYEQYF
TGTGCCAGCAGCGTCGGGACAGGAGCCTACGAGCAGTACTTC
>.|TRBV11-1|.|TRBJ2-5
CASSLAAGVVLETQYF
TGTGCCAGCAGCTTAGCCGCAGGGGTTGTCTTGGAGACCCAGTACTTC
>.|TRBV7-2|.|TRBJ1-3
CASSTASGSIRSGNTIYF
TGTGCCAGCAGCACAGCGTCGGGCAGCATCCGCTCTGGAAACACCATATATTTT
>.|TRBV7-8|.|TRBJ1-3
CASSLGVSGNTIYF
TGTGCCAGCAGCTTAGGGGTCTCTGGAAACACCATATATTTT
>.|TRBV5-1|.|TRBJ2-2
CASSLGAGVNTGELFF
TGCGCCAGCAGCTTGGGGGCAGGGGTGAACACCGGGGAGCTGTTTTTT
>.|TRBV28|.|TRBJ2-2
CASSPALASGELFF
TGTGCCAGCAGTCCAGCCCTAGCTTCCGGGGAGCTGTTTTTT
>TRBD2|TRBV5-1|.|TRBJ2-3
CASSPGLKNTDTQYF
TGCGCCAGCAGCCCGGGACTAAAAAACACAGATACGCAGTATTTT
>TRBD2|TRBV10-3|.|TRBJ2-2
CAISAGGVIGTGELFF
TGTGCCATCAGTGCCGGGGGGGTAATCGGAACCGGGGAGCTGTTTTTT
>.|TRBV18|.|TRBJ1-4
CASSPDQRATNEKLFF
TGTGCCAGCTCACCAGACCAGCGTGCAACTAATGAAAAACTGTTTTTT
>.|TRBV7-2|.|TRBJ1-1
CASRIHRAGTEAFF
TGTGCCAGCAGAATTCACAGGGCCGGCACTGAAGCTTTCTTT
>.|TRBV6-5|.|TRBJ2-7
CASSRGRLSYEQYF
TGTGCCAGCAGTCGGGGGCGGCTTTCCTACGAGCAGTACTTC
>TRBD1|TRBV13|.|TRBJ2-2
CASSPGQTTGELFF
TGTGCCAGCAGCCCGGGACAGACCACCGGGGAGCTGTTTTTT
>.|TRBV25-1|.|TRBJ2-3
CASSESDLAIGSTDTQYF
TGTGCCAGCAGTGAATCCGACTTGGCAATCGGGAGCACAGATACGCAGTATTTT
>.|TRBV6-1|.|TRBJ2-7
CASSGGPGLITYEQYF
TGTGCCAGCAGTGGGGGACCGGGACTTATCACCTACGAGCAGTACTTC
>.|TRBV7-3|.|TRBJ2-2
CASSASRTTINTGELFF
TGTGCCAGCAGCGCCTCCCGGACTACCATTAACACCGGGGAGCTGTTTTTT
>.|TRBV6-5|.|TRBJ1-1
CASSYRRRDTTEAFF
TGTGCCAGCAGTTACAGGCGCCGGGACACCACTGAAGCTTTCTTT
>TRBD1|TRBV5-1|.|TRBJ1-1
CASSGEDREAFF
TGCGCCAGCAGCGGCGAGGACAGGGAAGCTTTCTTT
>TRBD2|TRBV5-1|.|TRBJ2-3
CASSLTSGNTQYF
TGCGCCAGCAGCCTCACTAGCGGTAATACGCAGTATTTT
>.|TRBV18|.|TRBJ2-7
CASSPLWKFKLSEQYF
TGTGCCAGCTCACCCCTATGGAAGTTTAAACTATCCGAGCAGTACTTC
>.|TRBV23-1|.|TRBJ1-1
CASSFTGNTEAFF
TGCGCCAGCAGTTTTACAGGGAACACTGAAGCTTTCTTT
>.|TRBV23-1|.|TRBJ2-7
CASSQSEQYF
TGCGCCAGCAGTCAGAGCGAGCAGTACTTC
>.|TRBV19|once|TRBJ2-3
CASSRGGPDTQYF
TGTGCCAGTAGTAGGGGGGGCCCAGATACGCAGTATTTT
>.|TRBV9|few|TRBJ1-2
CASRGGYGYTF
TGTGCCAGCAGGGGGGGCTATGGCTACACCTTC
>.|TRBV2|.|TRBJ1-2
CASDSQGYGYTF
TGTGCCAGCGATTCACAGGGTTACGGCTACACCTTC
>.|TRBV2|.|TRBJ2-5
CASKVRRQFQETQYF
TGTGCCAGCAAGGTCCGAAGGCAGTTCCAAGAGACCCAGTACTTC
>.|TRBV7-7|.|TRBJ1-4
CASSPPPPYEKLFF
TGTGCTAGCAGCCCTCCTCCCCCCTATGAAAAACTGTTTTTT
>TRBD1|TRBV6-6|.|TRBJ1-4
CASSPPGQGIEFF
TGTGCCAGCAGTCCTCCGGGACAGGGCATAGAGTTTTTT
>TRBD2|TRBV5-5|few|TRBJ2-5
CASSGIAGETQYF
TGTGCCAGCAGCGGGATAGCGGGAGAGACCCAGTACTTC
>.|TRBV21-1|.|TRBJ2-7
CARTGPDYEQYF
TGTGCCAGAACCGGACCCGACTACGAGCAGTACTTC
>.|TRBV30|.|TRBJ2-1
CAWSEKFSEQFF
TGTGCCTGGAGTGAGAAGTTCAGTGAGCAGTTCTTC
>.|TRBV6-4|.|TRBJ2-7
CASTDRSSYEQYF
TGTGCCAGCACCGACAGGTCCTCCTACGAGCAGTACTTC
>.|TRBV14|hyperexpanded|TRBJ1-1
CASSHIVEGNTEAFF
TGTGCCAGCAGCCATATCGTGGAGGGAAACACTGAAGCTTTCTTT